These 25 T cell receptor gamma chains were sequenced from one sample in a study of Vδ1+ human thymocytes. The template was reverse-transcribed extracted RNA. CDR3 amplicons came from multiplex PCR with pooled V-gene forward and constant-region reverse primers. TCRdb applied CATT to the multiplex PCR reads for clone calling. The sample lists 6,000 to 7,000 gamma-chain clones, about 43% occurring once. These TCRs are of unknown antigen specificity. Study-wide findings and caveats: Thymic TRG and TRD repertoires appeared highly polyclonal.

The sequenced sample was Vdelta1+ gamma-delta thymocytes from the thymus. Subset defined: FACS-sorted CD3+ TCRalphabeta- TCRVdelta1+ TCRVdelta2- thymocytes. All receptors come from a boy younger than two who had congenital heart surgery.

A few counts support this clone. The chain combines TRGV9 with TRGJP. Germline lookup yields CDR1 GITISATS and CDR2 ISYDGTV (reference sequence). This CDR3 is 16 amino acids long. The V segment lost 2 bases and the J segment 6 bases; nucleotides outside the gene matches: 4. The CDR3 nucleotides read TGTGCCTTGTGGGAGGGACGAGAGTTGGGCAAAAAAATCAAGGTATTT. Encoded protein: CALWEGRELGKKIKVF.

This chain connects TRGV9 to TRGJ1 or TRGJ2. Per germline, CDR1 GITISATS and CDR2 ISYDGTV (reference sequence). After removal of 5 bases from V and 8 bases from J, the junction contained 6 bases not matched to a gene. CDR3 length equals 11 residues. The CDR3 loop is CALWGLNKKLF. CDR3 nucleotides: TGTGCCTTGTGGGGCCTAAATAAGAAACTCTTT.

V is TRGV8 and J is TRGJ1 or TRGJ2. Germline CDR1 VENAVY, CDR2 YDSYNSRV. The V gene end was trimmed by 4 bases and the J gene end by 2 bases; junction bases not matched to a gene: 5. The CDR3 covers 13 residues. CDR3 bases: TGTGCCACCTGGGACGTCTATTATTATAAGAAACTCTTT. Translating gives CATWDVYYYKKLF.

About this clone itself: Other nucleotide sequences in the sample specify the same CDR3. The chain recombines TRGV4 with TRGJP2. The J gene, left out of TCRdb, was set here by checking the DNA against germline. J gave up 1 base and V 2 bases, and 1 base lay outside the gene matches. The CDR3 has 14 amino acids. Germline V gene sequence: CDR1 EGSTGY, CDR2 YDSYTSSV. The CDR3 DNA reads TGTGCCACCTGGGATGTTAGTAGTGATTGGATCAAGACGTTT. Protein: CATWDVSSDWIKTF.

The rearrangement links TRGV4 to TRGJ1 or TRGJ2. TCRdb gives no J gene; it was assigned here by matching the DNA to germline. This CDR3 has 12 residues. Germline V lookup: CDR1 EGSTGY, CDR2 YDSYTSSV. The junction had 4 bases not matched to a gene; V was cut back by 4 bases and J by 4 bases. The CDR3 nucleotides read TGTGCCACCTGGGAAAAGTATTATAAGAAACTCTTT. It yields the protein CATWEKYYKKLF.

This sequence joins TRGV3 and TRGJ1 or TRGJ2. Since TCRdb gives no J gene, matching the DNA to germline was used here to assign it. The CDR3 length is 13 residues. Germline trimming cut 3 bases from V and 2 bases from J; bases unmatched to any gene: 4. Germline V gives CDR1 VTNTFY, CDR2 YDVSTARD (reference sequence). The CDR3 spells CATWDGHYYKKLF. The CDR3 region has the DNA TGTGCCACCTGGGACGGGCATTATTATAAGAAACTCTTT.

V is TRGV4 and J is TRGJ1 or TRGJ2. The J gene is not listed in TCRdb, so it was assigned here from a DNA match to germline. Germline CDR1 reads EGSTGY; CDR2 reads YDSYTSSV. The CDR3 is 11 amino acids. J gave up 12 bases and V 0 bases, and 5 bases lay outside the gene matches. DNA for the CDR3: TGTGCCACCTGGGATGGGTGGTTGAAACTCTTT. This sequence encodes CATWDGWLKLF.

This sequence joins TRGV8 and TRGJ1 or TRGJ2. J was trimmed by 8 bases and V by 3 bases; bases with no gene match: 7. The length of the CDR3 is 12 residues. CDR1 is VENAVY and CDR2 is YDSYNSRV in the germline V gene. CDR3 DNA sequence: TGTGCCACCTGGGATCGGGACGATAAGAAACTCTTT. Its translation is CATWDRDDKKLF.

The J gene went uncalled, whereas the V gene is TRGV4. From germline, CDR1 is EGSTGY and CDR2 YDSYTSSV. The CDR3 length is 12 residues. Here the CDR3 reads CATWDNRRFKLF. The CDR3 coding sequence is TGTGCCACCTGGGATAACAGGCGCTTTAAGCTCTTT.

The V gene is TRGV4, the J gene TRGJ1 or TRGJ2. Losses at the gene ends were 2 bases for V and 7 bases for J; bases not matched to a gene: 8. Germline V CDR1 and CDR2: EGSTGY, YDSYTSSV. This CDR3 contains 13 residues. CDR3 coding DNA: TGTGCCACCTGGGATGCCCTTTGGTATAAGAAACTCTTT. This sequence encodes CATWDALWYKKLF.

The J segment is TRGJ1 or TRGJ2; no V gene was assigned. The CDR3 totals 12 residues. CDR3 region: CATCDRWPPKLF. CDR3 nucleotides: TGTGCCACCTGTGACAGGTGGCCACCGAAACTCTTT.

The chain uses TRGV8 and TRGJ1 or TRGJ2. No J segment appears in TCRdb, so it was assigned here by matching the sequence to germline. The V gene end was trimmed by 4 bases and the J gene end by 10 bases; junction bases not matched to a gene: 10. This CDR3 has 12 residues. Germline CDR1 VENAVY, CDR2 YDSYNSRV. The CDR3 spells CATWDLSVKKLF. For the CDR3, the DNA is TGTGCCACCTGGGACCTAAGCGTGAAGAAACTCTTT.

The V gene is TRGV2, the J gene TRGJ1 or TRGJ2. This CDR3 spans 13 amino acids. Trimming cost V 5 bases and J 8 bases; bases outside gene matches: 12. Germline CDR1 reads EGSNGY; CDR2 reads YDSYNSKV. CDR3 nucleotides: TGTGCCACCTGGGTTGGCGTTAAGAATAAGAAACTCTTT. It specifies CATWVGVKNKKLF.

This clone came up a few times. The chain is built from TRGV9 and TRGJ1 or TRGJ2. Trimming at V came to 2 bases and at J to 13 bases, leaving 5 bases not matched to a gene. Looked up from germline, CDR1 is GITISATS and CDR2 is ISYDGTV (reference sequence). The CDR3 has 10 amino acids. This CDR3 reads CALWEENKLF. The CDR3 DNA reads TGTGCCTTGTGGGAGGAGAACAAACTCTTT.

This clone was observed once. The genes are TRGV4 and TRGJ1 or TRGJ2. No J gene was available from TCRdb, and it was assigned here by a germline match of the DNA. The CDR3 has 14 residues. Per germline, CDR1 EGSTGY and CDR2 YDSYTSSV. The junction had 5 bases not matched to a gene; V was cut back by 3 bases and J by 0 bases. The CDR3 spells CATWDSLNYYKKLF. The DNA of the CDR3 is TGTGCCACCTGGGATTCCCTGAATTATTATAAGAAACTCTTT.

This chain links TRGV5 with TRGJ1 or TRGJ2. The J gene, missing from TCRdb, was assigned here through DNA to germline matching. J was trimmed by 0 bases and V by 3 bases; bases with no gene match: 8. The CDR3 sequence is 15 residues long. Germline assignment: CDR1 VINAFY and CDR2 YDVSNSKD. CDR3 residues: CATWDGRTNYYKKLF. The CDR3, as DNA: TGTGCCACCTGGGACGGAAGAACGAATTATTATAAGAAACTCTTT.

The rearrangement joins TRGV2 to TRGJ1 or TRGJ2. Here the J gene came from matching the DNA to germline, since TCRdb omits it. From germline, CDR1 is EGSNGY and CDR2 YDSYNSKV. The CDR3 consists of 12 residues. V lost 2 bases to trimming and J lost 4 bases; unmatched junction nucleotides: 2. CDR3 in amino acids: CATWDVYYKKLF. The CDR3 nucleotides read TGTGCCACCTGGGACGTCTATTATAAGAAACTCTTT.

The chain carries TRGV9 and TRGJ1 or TRGJ2. The J gene was missing in TCRdb and was found by matching the end of the DNA to germline. The CDR3 has 13 amino acids. Germline V gene sequence: CDR1 GITISATS, CDR2 ISYDGTV (reference sequence). The junction had 4 bases not matched to a gene; V was cut back by 0 bases and J by 5 bases. In DNA form, the CDR3 reads TGTGCCTTGTGGGAGGTGCGAAATTATAAGAAACTCTTT. Amino acids: CALWEVRNYKKLF.

In its sample, this clone was seen a few times. V and J are TRGV8 and TRGJ1 or TRGJ2. This CDR3 region has 12 residues. V trimming: 2 bases; J trimming: 5 bases; junction bases outside the gene matches: 3. CDR1 is VENAVY and CDR2 is YDSYNSRV in the germline V gene. CDR3 in amino acids: CATWDIDYKKLF. In DNA form, the CDR3 reads TGTGCCACCTGGGATATTGATTATAAGAAACTCTTT.

This clone turned up a few times. This sequence joins TRGV3 and TRGJ1 or TRGJ2. Germline V gene sequence: CDR1 VTNTFY, CDR2 YDVSTARD (reference sequence). This CDR3 spans 13 amino acids. The J segment lost 7 bases and the V segment lost 1 base, leaving 7 bases of the junction unmatched. The CDR3 coding sequence is TGTGCCACCTGGGACAGAGTATGGTATAAGAAACTCTTT. Translation: CATWDRVWYKKLF.

A word on this clone: This may arise from a read error, as a much more abundant clone is one base away. The chain carries TRGV3 and TRGJ1 or TRGJ2. The J gene was missing in TCRdb and was found by matching the end of the DNA to germline. Germline loops: CDR1 VTNTFY, CDR2 YDVSTARD (reference sequence). The CDR3 runs 13 residues. Trimming cost V 0 bases and J 3 bases; bases outside gene matches: 2. The CDR3 coding sequence is TGTGCCACCTGGGACAGGATTTATTATAAGAAACTCTTT. Residues: CATWDRIYYKKLF.

The chain links TRGV8 to TRGJ1 or TRGJ2. In the absence of a J gene in TCRdb, the DNA was matched to germline to assign it here. Trimming cost V 5 bases and J 6 bases; bases outside gene matches: 10. Germline V gene sequence: CDR1 VENAVY, CDR2 YDSYNSRV. This CDR3 has 13 residues. Here the CDR3 DNA reads TGTGCCACCTGGGGTCTAGTAGGTTATAAGAAACTCTTT. Amino acid sequence: CATWGLVGYKKLF.

This clone appeared a few times. This sequence joins TRGV3 and TRGJ1 or TRGJ2. Per germline, CDR1 VTNTFY and CDR2 YDVSTARD (reference sequence). Losses at the gene ends were 4 bases for V and 0 bases for J; bases not matched to a gene: 15. The CDR3 covers 17 residues. The CDR3 sequence is CATWDGPVTKNYYKKLF. In nucleotides, the CDR3 is TGTGCCACCTGGGATGGGCCAGTAACTAAGAATTATTATAAGAAACTCTTT.

The rearrangement joins TRGV3 to TRGJ1 or TRGJ2. TCRdb carries no J gene annotation; the J gene was assigned here by matching the DNA with germline. The CDR3 totals 13 residues. Trimming removed 5 bases from V and 4 bases from J; junction bases left unmatched: 8. The germline V gene encodes CDR1 VTNTFY and CDR2 YDVSTARD (reference sequence). In DNA form, the CDR3 reads TGTGCCACCTGGGGGGAAAGATATTATAAGAAACTCTTT. Translated: CATWGERYYKKLF.

The J gene is TRGJP1, the V gene TRGV9. The CDR3 is 12 amino acids. Germline loops: CDR1 GITISATS, CDR2 ISYDGTV (reference sequence). V was clipped by 5 bases and J by 3 bases; unmatched bases: 0. CDR3 in DNA: TGTGCCTTGTGGGCCACTGGTTGGTTCAAGATATTT. As protein: CALWATGWFKIF.